The 11 T cell receptor beta chains reported below all come from one sample, sequenced in a study of CD8 T cells in Susac syndrome. Random hexamers primed reverse transcription of roughly 0.45 to 1 ug RNA. TCRdb processed the immunoSEQ multiplex PCR reads anew with MiXCR; each CDR3 protein has one entry. The sample lists around 110,000 distinct CDR3 sequences, roughly 94% occurring once. The specimen was CD8+ T cells from PBMCs. Receptors were obtained from a human donor with Susac syndrome.

The gene calls are TRBV2 and TRBJ2-4; either TRBD1 or TRBD2 may fit D (5 bases each). V was trimmed by 6 bases and J by 9 bases, leaving 12 bases between them. Per the germline V gene, CDR1 is SNHLY and CDR2 is FYNNEI. The length of the CDR3 is 12 residues. The CDR3 protein is CASRTGGGIQYF. CDR3 coding DNA: TGTGCCAGCAGGACTGGTGGGGGCATTCAGTACTTC.

CDR3 in amino acids: CAWRFRFDEAFF. Here the CDR3 DNA reads TGTGCCTGGAGATTCAGGTTCGATGAAGCTTTCTTT. The J gene is TRBJ1-1, the V gene TRBV30, with D hard to call. The CDR3 is 12 residues long. Trimming stripped 3 bases from V and 7 bases from J, with 12 bases between. Per the germline V gene, CDR1 is GTSNPN and CDR2 is SVGIG (reference sequence).

CDR3 protein: CASSRSFWRGQETQYF. The CDR3 nucleotides are TGTGCCAGCAGTCGCTCCTTTTGGCGGGGTCAAGAGACCCAGTACTTC. The rearrangement joins TRBV27 to TRBJ2-5; a possible D gene is TRBD2 (6 bases). The V end lost 5 bases, the J end lost 2 bases, and 18 bases lay between the germline ends. CDR3 length: 16 amino acids. The germline gives CDR1 MNHEY, CDR2 SMNVEV (reference sequence).

This clonotype is a singleton in its sample. V and J are TRBV7-9 and TRBJ1-5, with TRBD1 matching over 10 bases. This CDR3 region has 14 residues. J was trimmed by 8 bases and V by 4 bases; bases with no gene match: 5. Germline V lookup: CDR1 SEHNR, CDR2 FQNEAQ (reference sequence). CDR3 in amino acids: CASSSTGGREPQHF. The CDR3 bases are TGTGCCAGCAGCTCGACAGGGGGCCGGGAGCCCCAGCATTTT.

The chain recombines TRBV16 with TRBJ1-1; no clear D. CDR1 is KGHSY, CDR2 FQNENV, per germline. V was pared by 2 bases and J by 1 base, with 8 bases between. This CDR3 has 14 residues. The CDR3 DNA reads TGTGCCAGCAGCCAACCGTCATCGAACACTGAAGCTTTCTTT. Translating gives CASSQPSSNTEAFF. The full variable domain, in which reference TRBV16 and TRBJ1-1 provide the parts outside the CDR3, is GEEVAQTPKHLVRGEGQKAKLYCAPIKGHSYVFWYQQVLKNEFKFLISFQNENVFDETGMPKERFSAKCLPNSPCSLEIQATKLEDSAVYFCASSQPSSNTEAFFGQGTRLTVV.

The chain carries TRBV6-5 and TRBJ2-7, with D possibly being TRBD1 or TRBD2 (6 bases each). The V gene's germline CDR1 is MNHEY and CDR2 SVGAGI. Trimming removed 2 bases from V and 2 bases from J, with 19 bases in between. CDR3 length: 17 amino acids. CDR3 loop: CASSYGAVGGPTYEQYF. In DNA form, the CDR3 reads TGTGCCAGCAGTTACGGTGCGGTGGGGGGCCCTACCTACGAGCAGTACTTC.

The chain has TRBV12-3 or TRBV12-4 and TRBJ1-2; unclear D gene. The V and J ends lost 4 bases and 8 bases respectively, with 8 bases between them. The CDR3 spans 11 residues. The CDR3 DNA reads as TGTGCCAGCAGTTCGGCTGGCGGCTACACCTTC. Translating it yields CASSSAGGYTF.

In this sample, this clonotype turned up once. CDR3 bases: TGTGCCAGCAGTCCTTCCGGGCCCCGGGAGACCCAGTACTTC. Translation gives CASSPSGPRETQYF. The chain uses TRBV12-3 or TRBV12-4 and TRBJ2-5; no firm D call. V lost 5 bases to trimming and J lost 5 bases, with 15 bases between them. This CDR3 comprises 14 residues.

The J gene is TRBJ1-2, the V gene TRBV7-9; D gene uncertain. The CDR3 contains 13 residues. Germline-derived CDR1 and CDR2 are SEHNR and FQNEAQ (reference sequence). The V end was cut by 6 bases, the J end by 8 bases, with 16 bases between. CDR3 in DNA: TGTGCCAGCAGTCCTGGACCGGGATGGGGCTACACCTTC. Its protein is CASSPGPGWGYTF.

The chain carries TRBV20-1 and TRBJ1-2; possibly TRBD1 for D (6 bases). With 6 bases removed from V and 2 bases from J, the gap between germline ends came to 13 bases. This CDR3 is built from 13 residues. Germline lookup yields CDR1 DFQATT and CDR2 SNEGSKA (reference sequence). This chain's CDR3 is CSARPDRNYGYTF. Written as DNA, the CDR3 is TGCAGTGCCCGACCGGACAGAAACTATGGCTACACCTTC.

V usage is TRBV13 and J usage is TRBJ1-6; D possibly corresponds to TRBD1 (6 bases). Deletions cut 6 bases from V and 7 bases from J, with 13 bases between. Germline-derived CDR1 and CDR2 are PRHDT and FYEKMQ (reference sequence). This CDR3 comprises 14 residues. The CDR3, as DNA: TGTGCCAGCAGAGTCAGGGGATCCAATTCACCCCTCCACTTT. This codes for CASRVRGSNSPLHF. The complete variable domain, with remaining parts taken from reference TRBV13 and TRBJ1-6, reads AAGVIQSPRHLIKEKRETATLKCYPIPRHDTVYWYQQGPGQDPQFLISFYEKMQSDKGSIPDRFSAQQFSDYHSELNMSSLELGDSALYFCASRVRGSNSPLHFGNGTRLTVT.